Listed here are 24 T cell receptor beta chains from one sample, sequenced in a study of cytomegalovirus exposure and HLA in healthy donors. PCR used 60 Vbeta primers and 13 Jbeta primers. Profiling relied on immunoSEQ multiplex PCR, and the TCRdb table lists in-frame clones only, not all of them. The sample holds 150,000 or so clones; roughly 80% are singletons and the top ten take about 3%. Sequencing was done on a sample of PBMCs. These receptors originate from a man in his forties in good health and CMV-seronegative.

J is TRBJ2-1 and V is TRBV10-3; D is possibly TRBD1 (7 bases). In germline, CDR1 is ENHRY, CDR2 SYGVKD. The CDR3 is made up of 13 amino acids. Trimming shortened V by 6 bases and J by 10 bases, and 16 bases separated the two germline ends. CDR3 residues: CAISRDPGGEQFF. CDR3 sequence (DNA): TGTGCCATCAGCAGGGACCCAGGGGGGGAGCAGTTCTTC.

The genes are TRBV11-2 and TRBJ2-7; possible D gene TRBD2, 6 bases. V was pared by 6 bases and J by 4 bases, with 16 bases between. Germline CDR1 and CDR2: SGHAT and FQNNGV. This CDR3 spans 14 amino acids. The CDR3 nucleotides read TGTGCCAGCAGGCTTACCCGGGACTCTTACGAGCAGTACTTC. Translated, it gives CASRLTRDSYEQYF.

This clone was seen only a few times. CDR3 in amino acids: CASSPPKGQAEAFF. The DNA of the CDR3 is TGTGCCAGCAGCCCGCCGAAGGGACAGGCTGAAGCTTTCTTT. The chain couples TRBV5-6 to TRBJ1-1; 8 bases align to TRBD1. V gave up 4 bases and J gave up 6 bases; unmatched junction bases: 8. Germline V gene data show CDR1 as SGHDT and CDR2 as YYEEEE. The CDR3 length is 14 residues.

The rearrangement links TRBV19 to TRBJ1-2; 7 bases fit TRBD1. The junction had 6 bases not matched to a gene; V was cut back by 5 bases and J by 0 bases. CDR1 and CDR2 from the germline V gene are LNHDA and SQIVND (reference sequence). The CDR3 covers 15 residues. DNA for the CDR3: TGTGCCAGTAGTGCCTTGGACAGGCCTAACTATGGCTACACCTTC. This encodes CASSALDRPNYGYTF.

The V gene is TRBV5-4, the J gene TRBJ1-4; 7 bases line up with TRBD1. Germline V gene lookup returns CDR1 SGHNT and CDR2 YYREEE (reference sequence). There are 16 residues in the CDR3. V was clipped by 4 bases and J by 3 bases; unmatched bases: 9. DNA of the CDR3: TGTGCCAGCAGCCAGAGAACCGGGACAGCTAATGAAAAACTGTTTTTT. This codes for CASSQRTGTANEKLFF.

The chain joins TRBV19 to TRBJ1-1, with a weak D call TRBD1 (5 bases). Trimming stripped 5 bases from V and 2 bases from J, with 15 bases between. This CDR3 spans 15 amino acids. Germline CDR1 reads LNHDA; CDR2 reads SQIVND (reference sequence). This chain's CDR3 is CASSPLGDSNTEAFF. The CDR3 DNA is TGTGCCAGTAGTCCGCTGGGGGACTCAAACACTGAAGCTTTCTTT.

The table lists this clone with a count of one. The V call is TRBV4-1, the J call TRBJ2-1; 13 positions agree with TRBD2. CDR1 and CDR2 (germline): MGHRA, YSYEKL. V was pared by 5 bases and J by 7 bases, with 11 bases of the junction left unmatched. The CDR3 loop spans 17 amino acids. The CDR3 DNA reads TGCGCCAGCAGCGCGCCCCTCGGACTAGCGGGGGAGAATGAGCAGTTCTTC. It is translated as CASSAPLGLAGENEQFF.

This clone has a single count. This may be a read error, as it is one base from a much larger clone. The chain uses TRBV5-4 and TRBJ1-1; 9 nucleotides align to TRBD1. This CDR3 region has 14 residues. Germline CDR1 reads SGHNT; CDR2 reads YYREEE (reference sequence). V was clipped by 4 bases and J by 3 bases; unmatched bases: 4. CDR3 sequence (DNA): TGTGCCAGCAGCCTGGGACAGGGTTACACTGAAGCTTTCTTT. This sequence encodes CASSLGQGYTEAFF.

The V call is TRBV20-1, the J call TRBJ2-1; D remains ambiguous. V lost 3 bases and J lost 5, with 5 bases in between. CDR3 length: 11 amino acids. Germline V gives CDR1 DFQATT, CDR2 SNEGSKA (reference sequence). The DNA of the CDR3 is TGCAGTGCTAGTAGTCACAATGAGCAGTTCTTC. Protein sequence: CSASSHNEQFF.

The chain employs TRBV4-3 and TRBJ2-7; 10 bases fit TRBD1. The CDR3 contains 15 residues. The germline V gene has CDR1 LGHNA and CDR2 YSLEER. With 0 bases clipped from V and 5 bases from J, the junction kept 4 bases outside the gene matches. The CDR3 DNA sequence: TGCGCCAGCAGCCAAGAGCGGGACAGGGGCCACGAGCAGTACTTC. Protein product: CASSQERDRGHEQYF.

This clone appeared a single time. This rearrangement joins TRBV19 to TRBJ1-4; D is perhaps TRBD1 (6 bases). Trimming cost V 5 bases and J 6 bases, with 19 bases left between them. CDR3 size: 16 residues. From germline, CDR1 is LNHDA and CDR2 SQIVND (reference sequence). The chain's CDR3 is CASSPQAGGPYEKLFF. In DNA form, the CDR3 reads TGTGCCAGTAGTCCCCAGGCGGGGGGGCCATATGAAAAACTGTTTTTT.

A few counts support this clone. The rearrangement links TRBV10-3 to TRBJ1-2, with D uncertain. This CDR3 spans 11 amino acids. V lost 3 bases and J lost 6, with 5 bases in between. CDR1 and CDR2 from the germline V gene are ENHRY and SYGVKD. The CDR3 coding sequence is TGTGCCATCAGTGATCCAAATGGCTACACCTTC. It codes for CAISDPNGYTF.

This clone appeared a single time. This CDR3 is CASSLLRGGSTDTQYF. The CDR3 region has the DNA TGTGCCAGCAGCCTACTTAGGGGGGGGAGCACAGATACGCAGTATTTT. The chain is built from TRBV7-2 and TRBJ2-3; possibly TRBD2 for D (7 bases). The V gene's germline CDR1 is SGHTA and CDR2 FQGNSA. V shed 5 bases and J shed 0 bases, with 15 bases lying between them. The CDR3 is 16 residues long.

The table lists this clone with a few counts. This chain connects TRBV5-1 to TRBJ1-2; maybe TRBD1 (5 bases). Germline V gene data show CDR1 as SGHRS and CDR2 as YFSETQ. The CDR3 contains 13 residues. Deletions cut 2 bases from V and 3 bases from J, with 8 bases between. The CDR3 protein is CASSLGADYGYTF. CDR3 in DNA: TGCGCCAGCAGCTTAGGGGCCGACTATGGCTACACCTTC.

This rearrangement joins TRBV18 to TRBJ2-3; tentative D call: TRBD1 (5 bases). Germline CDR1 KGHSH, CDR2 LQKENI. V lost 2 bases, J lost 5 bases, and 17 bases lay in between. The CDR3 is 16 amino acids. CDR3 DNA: TGTGCCAGCTCACCAAATCGGACACCATTTTTAGATACGCAGTATTTT. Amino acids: CASSPNRTPFLDTQYF.

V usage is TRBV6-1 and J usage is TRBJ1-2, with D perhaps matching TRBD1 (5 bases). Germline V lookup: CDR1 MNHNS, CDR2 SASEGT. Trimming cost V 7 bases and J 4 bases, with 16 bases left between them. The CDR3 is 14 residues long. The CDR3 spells CASTPLGGTYGYTF. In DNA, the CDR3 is TGTGCCAGCACCCCTCTCGGGGGTACCTATGGCTACACCTTC.

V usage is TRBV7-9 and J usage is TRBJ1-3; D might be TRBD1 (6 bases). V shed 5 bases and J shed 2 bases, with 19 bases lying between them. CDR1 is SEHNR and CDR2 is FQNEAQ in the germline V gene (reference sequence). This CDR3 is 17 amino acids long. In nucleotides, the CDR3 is TGTGCCAGCAGCGCGAGGGACAACCGAGGGACTGGAAACACCATATATTTT. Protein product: CASSARDNRGTGNTIYF.

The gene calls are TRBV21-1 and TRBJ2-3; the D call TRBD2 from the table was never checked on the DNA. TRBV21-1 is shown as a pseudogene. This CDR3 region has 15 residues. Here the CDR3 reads CASSEGGQSTDTQYF. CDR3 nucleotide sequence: TGTGCCAGCAGCGAGGGGGGGCAAAGCACAGATACGCAGTATTTT.

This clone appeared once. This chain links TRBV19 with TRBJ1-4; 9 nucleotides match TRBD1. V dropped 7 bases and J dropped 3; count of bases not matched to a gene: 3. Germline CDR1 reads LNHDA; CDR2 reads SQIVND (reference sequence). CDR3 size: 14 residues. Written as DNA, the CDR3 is TGTGCCAGTACCCGGGACAGGGCTAATGAAAAACTGTTTTTT. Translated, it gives CASTRDRANEKLFF.

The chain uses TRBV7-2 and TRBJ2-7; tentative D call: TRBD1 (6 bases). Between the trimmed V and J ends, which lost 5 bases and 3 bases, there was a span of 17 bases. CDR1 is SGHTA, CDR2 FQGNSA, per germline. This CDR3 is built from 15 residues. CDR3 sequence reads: CASSAGVPSLYEQYF. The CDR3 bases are TGTGCCAGCAGCGCAGGGGTCCCCTCCCTCTACGAGCAGTACTTC.

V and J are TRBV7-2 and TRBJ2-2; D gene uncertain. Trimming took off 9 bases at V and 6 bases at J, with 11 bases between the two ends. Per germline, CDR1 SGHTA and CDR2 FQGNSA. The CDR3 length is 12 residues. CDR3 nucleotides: TGTGCCAGTTCTACCCCCGCCGGGGAGCTGTTTTTT. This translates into CASSTPAGELFF.

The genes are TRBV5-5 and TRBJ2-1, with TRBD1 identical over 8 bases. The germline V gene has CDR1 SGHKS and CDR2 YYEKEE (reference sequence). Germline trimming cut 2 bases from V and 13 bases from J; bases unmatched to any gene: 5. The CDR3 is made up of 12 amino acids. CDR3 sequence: CASSFDRGRQFF. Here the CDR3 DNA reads TGTGCCAGCAGCTTTGACAGGGGTCGACAGTTCTTC.

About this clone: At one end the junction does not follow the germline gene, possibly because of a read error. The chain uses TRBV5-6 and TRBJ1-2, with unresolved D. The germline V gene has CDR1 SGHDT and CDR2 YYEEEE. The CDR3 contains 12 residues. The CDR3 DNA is TGTGCCAGCAGCCCCGGCCGGGGTGGCTACCCCTTC. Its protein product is CASSPGRGGYPF.

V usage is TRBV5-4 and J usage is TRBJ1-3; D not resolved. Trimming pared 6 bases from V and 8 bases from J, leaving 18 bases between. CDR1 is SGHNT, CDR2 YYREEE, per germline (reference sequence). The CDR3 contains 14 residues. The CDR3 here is CASTQGAAADTIYF. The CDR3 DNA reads TGTGCCAGCACCCAAGGTGCAGCTGCGGACACCATATATTTT.